This T cell receptor beta chain appears in the sequencing data of a study of response to subunit inactivated influenza vaccine. Findings of the study overall: The authors suggested that few new T cells are recruited per seasonal influenza vaccination.

In germline, CDR1 is MDHEN, CDR2 SYDVKM. J lost 2 bases, V lost 6 bases, and 7 bases had no gene match. The CDR3 extends over 17 amino acids. MiXCR, run by TCRdb on the RT-PCR reads, gives a single entry per CDR3 protein. Found here are about 700,000 distinct CDR3 sequences, over 11% of them singletons; the top ten hold approximately 6.5%. Remarks on this clonotype: The antigen is undetermined.

The receptor's source is a man between 50 and 59 years old who received an inactivated influenza vaccine. The sequencing used PBMCs from blood, collected roughly 2 weeks before vaccination. The chain combines TRBV28 with TRBJ2-6; 10 bases align to TRBD1. CDR3 protein: CASSLTGGAAGANVLTF. CDR3 nucleotide sequence: TGTGCCAGCAGCCTGACAGGGGGCGCAGCTGGGGCCAACGTCCTGACTTTC.